The T cell receptor beta chain under discussion was sequenced for a study of T cell clones after liver transplantation. For the study at large: Until 12-24 months post-transplant, subjects got standard immunosuppression and no induction.

V gave up 1 base and J gave up 5 bases, with 11 bases separating them. The CDR3 spans 14 residues. Germline V gene data show CDR1 as SGDLS and CDR2 as YYNGEE. This table comes from immunoSEQ multiplex PCR, and its TCRdb copy is limited to in-frame clones, with some not included. Seen here are about 15,000 clones, around 90% observed once, and the top ten hold around 47%. The V call is TRBV9, the J call TRBJ2-3; tentative D call: TRBD2 (6 bases). The material was CD8+ T cells from blood, obtained before liver transplant. The receptor comes from a human donor who received a liver transplant. DNA for the CDR3: TGTGCCAGCAGCGTACTCTCCGGGGGAGATACGCAGTATTTT. Its translation is CASSVLSGGDTQYF.